These 4 T cell receptor beta chains came from one sample sequenced in a study of post-analysis software for immune sequencing data (dated by TCRdb to about 2015). The paper as a whole reports these results and caveats: Significantly higher frequencies in patients than in controls were found for about 5 TRBV segments, including TRBV5-6, TRBV5-1 and TRBV20-1.

The library was generated by PCR. These reads were obtained on an Illumina HiSeq 2500. Unique molecular identifiers were incorporated into TCR beta cDNA libraries to reduce PCR and sequencing biases. TCRdb cleaned the public reads at Q25 with fastp, built clones with MiXCR and kept in-frame beta chains. CDR3 protein sequences are deduplicated, and each keeps its most common genes and DNA. For this sample there are fewer than 850,000 distinct CDR3 sequences; more than 45% appear just once. The ten largest clones take up around 4.7% of the sample. No antigens are known for them. Sequenced sample: blood. All receptors come from a girl aged 5-17 years with multiple sclerosis.

The genes are TRBV20-1 and TRBJ2-5, with TRBD2 identical over 10 bases. The CDR3 runs 15 residues. V gave up 6 bases and J gave up 5 bases; unmatched junction bases: 12. From germline, CDR1 is DFQATT and CDR2 SNEGSKA (reference sequence). In DNA form, the CDR3 reads TGCAGTGCCCTCCCCTCACTAGCGGGATGGGAGACCCAGTACTTC. This codes for CSALPSLAGWETQYF.

The gene calls are TRBV20-1 and TRBJ2-7; D gene ambiguous. From germline, CDR1 is DFQATT and CDR2 SNEGSKA (reference sequence). The CDR3 is 12 amino acids. V dropped 6 bases and J dropped 6 bases, with 15 bases sitting between them. The CDR3, as DNA: TGCAGTGCCCCTGGCACTGAGGTCGAGCAGTACTTC. Protein product: CSAPGTEVEQYF.

The rearrangement joins TRBV20-1 to TRBJ2-1, with 10 bases aligning to TRBD2. The CDR3 length is 15 residues. Germline CDR1 and CDR2: DFQATT and SNEGSKA (reference sequence). Trimming removed 0 bases from V and 7 bases from J; junction bases left unmatched: 6. CDR3 amino acids: CSAREPAGGRNEQFF. CDR3 nucleotide sequence: TGCAGTGCTAGAGAACCAGCGGGAGGGAGGAATGAGCAGTTCTTC.

V gene TRBV25-1 combines with J gene TRBJ1-1; 7 bases align to TRBD1. CDR1 and CDR2 (germline): MGHDK, SYGVNS. The CDR3 spans 14 residues. Trimming at V came to 5 bases and at J to 5 bases, leaving 8 bases not matched to a gene. As DNA, the CDR3 is TGTGCCAGCAGTCGACAGGGTACGGGGACTGAAGCTTTCTTT. Translated: CASSRQGTGTEAFF.